This TCR beta chain was captured in a study of technical replicates of blood from several donors. Clones were sequenced by immunoSEQ multiplex PCR, and TCRdb holds only the in-frame ones, with some missing. The sample has some 96,000 clones, approximately 94% seen once. The CDR3 has 15 residues. Germline lookup yields CDR1 MNHNS and CDR2 SASEGT. J was trimmed by 7 bases and V by 8 bases; bases with no gene match: 16. This receptor was taken from a human donor in good health. V is TRBV6-1 and J is TRBJ1-2; 7 nucleotides align to TRBD1. The sequenced material came from T cells isolated from PBMCs. In nucleotides, the CDR3 is TGTGCCAGCGACCGTTATGACAGGGAAAGACTTGGCTACACCTTC. It translates to CASDRYDRERLGYTF.